This T cell receptor (beta chain) was identified in a study of T-cell reconstitution after alpha-beta-depleted transplantation in children. Overall study results and limits: Reportedly, only several hundred clones from non-depleted graft cells drove alpha-beta T-cell counts at about two months. Once a year had passed after transplant, T-cell counts and diversity came mostly from newly produced T cells.

This clonotype was recorded many times. Its target is unknown. Using unique molecular identifiers, the investigators prepared the TCRbeta library. In TCRdb, the PCR reads were re-called with MiXCR into one record per CDR3 protein. In the table there are 700,000 to 850,000 distinct CDR3 sequences, around 17% of which are singletons. V dropped 3 bases and J dropped 0; count of bases not matched to a gene: 7. The CDR3 contains 18 residues. CDR1 LGHNA and CDR2 YNFKEQ come from the germline V gene. This receptor was taken from a male patient aged 10 to 17 who had a stem cell transplant for acute lymphoblastic leukemia, so the T cells may come from the graft donor. The chain couples TRBV4-2 to TRBJ2-1, with 11 bases fitting TRBD2. Sequenced here: PBMCs, mostly from graft donor cells, sampled 360 days after TCRalphabeta/CD19-depleted stem cell transplant. CDR3 loop: CASSHHGLAGNSYNEQFF. CDR3 nucleotides: TGTGCCAGCAGCCATCACGGACTAGCGGGTAACTCCTACAATGAGCAGTTCTTC.